This TCR beta chain was retrieved from a study of identical twins. Notes on the study in general: Recombination models fit unrelated individuals' TCR alpha sharing but underestimated twins'. Out-of-frame alpha sequences that twins shared showed excess low generation probability.

TCRdb re-called the 5' RACE reads with MiXCR, one entry per CDR3 protein. The table records a few hundred thousand distinct CDR3 sequences, about 8.5% of them present only once. The table lists this clonotype with many counts. Its specificity is unknown. Germline lookup yields CDR1 MNHEY and CDR2 SMNVEV (reference sequence). CDR3 size: 13 residues. V shed 3 bases and J 5 bases; nucleotides not matched to a gene: 4. This same sample was also taken into another study, of yellow fever vaccine responses in identical twins.

The genes are TRBV27 and TRBJ2-7; TRBD2 matches 7 bases. The source of this sequence is a woman under 30 in good health. Sequenced input: CD8+ T cells sorted from blood. CDR3 nucleotide sequence: TGTGCCAGCAGTTTGACTAGCCGAAACGAGCAGTACTTC. Residues: CASSLTSRNEQYF.